These 15 T cell receptor beta chains originate from one sample sequenced in a study of human T cells and chemical hapten exposure. TCRdb passed the RACE reads through MiXCR, listing each CDR3 protein once. This table has more than 250,000 distinct CDR3 sequences, about 9.4% appearing once. The time point is: pre-sensitization, week 0. Stated treatment: therapeutic diphenylcyclopropenone sensitization with weekly scalp DPC. Sequenced material: whole blood, taken in connection with sensitization to the hapten diphenylcyclopropenone (DPC). All receptors come from a woman in her forties with alopecia areata. Some clones in this sample may be carry-over from other donors' samples.

This chain uses TRBV5-1 with TRBJ2-3; 7 positions agree with TRBD1. The germline CDR1 and CDR2 sequences are SGHRS and YFSETQ. The CDR3 extends over 14 amino acids. V lost 4 bases to trimming and J lost 4 bases; unmatched junction nucleotides: 6. The CDR3: CASSTGQPADTQYF. DNA of the CDR3: TGCGCCAGCAGCACGGGACAGCCGGCAGATACGCAGTATTTT.

This clonotype was detected ten times or more. The chain employs TRBV4-3 and TRBJ2-1; D remains unclear. Per germline, CDR1 LGHNA and CDR2 YSLEER. V was cut by 1 base and J by 5 bases, with 9 bases left in between. The CDR3 extends over 14 amino acids. CDR3 protein: CASSQGPADNEQFF. CDR3 DNA sequence: TGCGCCAGCAGCCAAGGTCCGGCCGACAATGAGCAGTTCTTC.

The chain recombines TRBV7-2 with TRBJ2-1; D is perhaps TRBD1 (6 bases). The CDR3 covers 15 residues. The V gene lost 5 bases and the J gene lost 7 bases, with 18 bases spanning the gap. CDR1 and CDR2 from the germline V gene are SGHTA and FQGNSA. The CDR3 region is CASSQGRAAANEQFF. The CDR3 bases are TGTGCCAGCAGCCAGGGGCGGGCTGCGGCAAATGAGCAGTTCTTC.

The chain recombines TRBV15 with TRBJ1-5; the match to TRBD1 covers 9 bases. The CDR3 runs 14 residues. V trimming: 3 bases; J trimming: 8 bases; junction bases outside the gene matches: 5. Germline V gene sequence: CDR1 LNHNV, CDR2 YYDKDF (reference sequence). CDR3 DNA sequence: TGTGCCACCAGCAGTCGACAGGGGGAGGAGCCCCAGCATTTT. This codes for CATSSRQGEEPQHF.

This clonotype has a handful of counts. V gene TRBV12-3 or TRBV12-4 combines with J gene TRBJ2-7, with 8 bases lining up with TRBD1. The CDR3 is 16 amino acids. V lost 3 bases to trimming and J lost 2 bases; unmatched junction nucleotides: 9. CDR3 coding DNA: TGTGCCAGCAGTTTCGGACAGGGAGGTTCACCCTACGAGCAGTACTTC. Translated, it gives CASSFGQGGSPYEQYF.

Comment on this clonotype: One end of the junction does not line up with germline, which may come from a read error. This chain joins TRBV7-7 and TRBJ2-5, with TRBD2 matching over 7 bases. The CDR3 consists of 15 residues. Germline CDR1 reads SSHAT; CDR2 reads FNYEAQ (reference sequence). The CDR3 reads CASSLGSGYQETQYF. The CDR3 nucleotides read TGTGCTAGCAGCCTGGGTAGCGGGTACCAAGAGACCCAGTACTTC.

This clonotype occurred many times. The chain is built from TRBV20-1 and TRBJ1-2, with a tentative D call TRBD1 (6 bases). Germline CDR1 and CDR2: DFQATT and SNEGSKA (reference sequence). This CDR3 is built from 13 residues. Trimming removed 2 bases at V and 3 bases at J, with 10 bases between. The CDR3 region has the DNA TGCAGTGCTAGACAGGGGTATGACTATGGCTACACCTTC. Protein: CSARQGYDYGYTF.

The rearrangement uses TRBV19 and TRBJ2-6, with 9 bases lining up with TRBD1. This CDR3 has 18 residues. V shed 2 bases, J shed 2 bases, and the junction held 7 bases outside the gene matches. Germline CDR1 reads LNHDA; CDR2 reads SQIVND (reference sequence). The CDR3: CASSIIGTGYTGANVLTF. CDR3 nucleotides: TGTGCCAGTAGTATAATTGGGACAGGGTATACTGGGGCCAACGTCCTGACTTTC.

The chain employs TRBV28 and TRBJ1-2; the D is unclear. Per the germline V gene, CDR1 is MDHEN and CDR2 is SYDVKM. The CDR3 spans 11 residues. Trimming shortened V by 11 bases and J by 2 bases, and 9 bases separated the two germline ends. CDR3 sequence reads: CAVNRNYGYTF. CDR3 coding DNA: TGTGCCGTAAACCGCAACTATGGCTACACCTTC.

The rearrangement uses TRBV6-6 and TRBJ2-7, with 9 bases fitting TRBD1. CDR1 MNHNY and CDR2 SVGAGI come from the germline V gene (reference sequence). CDR3 size: 12 residues. The V and J ends lost 5 bases and 7 bases, in that order; junction bases with no gene match: 3. For the CDR3, the DNA is TGTGCCAGCAGTGGACAGGGGAAGGAGCAGTACTTC. Protein: CASSGQGKEQYF.

This clonotype occurred a few times. The chain links TRBV20-1 to TRBJ2-3; 7 bases match TRBD2. The V and J ends lost 6 bases and 5 bases, in that order; junction bases with no gene match: 14. Germline V gene lookup returns CDR1 DFQATT and CDR2 SNEGSKA (reference sequence). This CDR3 comprises 15 residues. CDR3 protein: CSAGAAGVGGDTQYF. The CDR3 coding sequence is TGCAGTGCCGGGGCGGCGGGAGTCGGGGGAGATACGCAGTATTTT.

This clonotype was detected many times. The rearrangement joins TRBV6-1 to TRBJ1-5; D is unresolved. This CDR3 region has 12 residues. The V end lost 6 bases, the J end lost 5 bases, and 8 bases lay between the germline ends. Germline CDR1 is MNHNS and CDR2 is SASEGT. The CDR3 sequence is CASRRRYQPQHF. CDR3 coding DNA: TGTGCCAGCAGGCGCAGGTATCAGCCCCAGCATTTT.

The J gene is TRBJ1-1, the V gene TRBV4-3; the D is unclear. This CDR3 spans 13 amino acids. Germline V lookup: CDR1 LGHNA, CDR2 YSLEER. Trimming removed 3 bases from V and 2 bases from J, with 7 bases in between. CDR3 sequence reads: CASSHRENTEAFF. The CDR3 coding sequence is TGCGCCAGCAGCCACCGGGAAAACACTGAAGCTTTCTTT.

This clonotype was found a few times. V usage is TRBV28 and J usage is TRBJ1-6; TRBD1 matches at 8 bases. The trim removed 4 bases at V and 10 bases at J, leaving 6 bases unmatched. The CDR3 is 14 amino acids. Per germline, CDR1 MDHEN and CDR2 SYDVKM. This chain's CDR3 is CASSSQDRGSPLHF. The CDR3 nucleotides read TGTGCCAGCAGTTCCCAAGACAGGGGATCACCCCTCCACTTT.

The chain is built from TRBV29-1 and TRBJ2-7; 8 nucleotides match TRBD2. Germline CDR1 is SQVTM and CDR2 is ANQGSEA. Trimming at V came to 8 bases and at J to 5 bases, leaving 14 bases not matched to a gene. This CDR3 is built from 14 residues. The DNA for the CDR3 is TGCAGCACGCAAAGCGGGAGTCTAACCCACGAGCAGTACTTC. It yields the protein CSTQSGSLTHEQYF.